This TCR beta chain was identified during a study of cytomegalovirus exposure and HLA in healthy donors. About the study: Early release data held around 80 million unique TCRs from HLA-typed donors. Study outcomes and limitations: CMV antigen specificity was confirmed in vitro for three CMV-associated chains. There were over 150 TCR beta chains listed as cytomegalovirus-associated. HLA alleles were associated with roughly 17,000 TCR beta sequences in a later analysis at 0.05 false discovery rate.

PCR amplification relied on 60 Vbeta primers (plus 13 Jbeta primers). This table comes from immunoSEQ multiplex PCR, and its TCRdb copy is limited to in-frame clones, with some not included. The table has roughly 200,000 clones, around four fifths seen once; the top ten hold about 2.5%. With regard to this clone: Its cognate antigen is unknown.

The V and J ends lost 0 bases and 3 bases, in that order; junction bases with no gene match: 3. Germline-derived CDR1 and CDR2 are SGHRS and YFSETQ. This CDR3 contains 17 residues. Sequenced: PBMCs. This TCR came from a woman between 40 and 55 years old in good health and CMV-seronegative. The rearrangement joins TRBV5-1 to TRBJ2-3, with 14 positions matching TRBD2. The CDR3 protein is CASSLGLAGGPTDTQYF. The DNA for the CDR3 is TGCGCCAGCAGCTTGGGACTAGCGGGAGGGCCTACAGATACGCAGTATTTT.